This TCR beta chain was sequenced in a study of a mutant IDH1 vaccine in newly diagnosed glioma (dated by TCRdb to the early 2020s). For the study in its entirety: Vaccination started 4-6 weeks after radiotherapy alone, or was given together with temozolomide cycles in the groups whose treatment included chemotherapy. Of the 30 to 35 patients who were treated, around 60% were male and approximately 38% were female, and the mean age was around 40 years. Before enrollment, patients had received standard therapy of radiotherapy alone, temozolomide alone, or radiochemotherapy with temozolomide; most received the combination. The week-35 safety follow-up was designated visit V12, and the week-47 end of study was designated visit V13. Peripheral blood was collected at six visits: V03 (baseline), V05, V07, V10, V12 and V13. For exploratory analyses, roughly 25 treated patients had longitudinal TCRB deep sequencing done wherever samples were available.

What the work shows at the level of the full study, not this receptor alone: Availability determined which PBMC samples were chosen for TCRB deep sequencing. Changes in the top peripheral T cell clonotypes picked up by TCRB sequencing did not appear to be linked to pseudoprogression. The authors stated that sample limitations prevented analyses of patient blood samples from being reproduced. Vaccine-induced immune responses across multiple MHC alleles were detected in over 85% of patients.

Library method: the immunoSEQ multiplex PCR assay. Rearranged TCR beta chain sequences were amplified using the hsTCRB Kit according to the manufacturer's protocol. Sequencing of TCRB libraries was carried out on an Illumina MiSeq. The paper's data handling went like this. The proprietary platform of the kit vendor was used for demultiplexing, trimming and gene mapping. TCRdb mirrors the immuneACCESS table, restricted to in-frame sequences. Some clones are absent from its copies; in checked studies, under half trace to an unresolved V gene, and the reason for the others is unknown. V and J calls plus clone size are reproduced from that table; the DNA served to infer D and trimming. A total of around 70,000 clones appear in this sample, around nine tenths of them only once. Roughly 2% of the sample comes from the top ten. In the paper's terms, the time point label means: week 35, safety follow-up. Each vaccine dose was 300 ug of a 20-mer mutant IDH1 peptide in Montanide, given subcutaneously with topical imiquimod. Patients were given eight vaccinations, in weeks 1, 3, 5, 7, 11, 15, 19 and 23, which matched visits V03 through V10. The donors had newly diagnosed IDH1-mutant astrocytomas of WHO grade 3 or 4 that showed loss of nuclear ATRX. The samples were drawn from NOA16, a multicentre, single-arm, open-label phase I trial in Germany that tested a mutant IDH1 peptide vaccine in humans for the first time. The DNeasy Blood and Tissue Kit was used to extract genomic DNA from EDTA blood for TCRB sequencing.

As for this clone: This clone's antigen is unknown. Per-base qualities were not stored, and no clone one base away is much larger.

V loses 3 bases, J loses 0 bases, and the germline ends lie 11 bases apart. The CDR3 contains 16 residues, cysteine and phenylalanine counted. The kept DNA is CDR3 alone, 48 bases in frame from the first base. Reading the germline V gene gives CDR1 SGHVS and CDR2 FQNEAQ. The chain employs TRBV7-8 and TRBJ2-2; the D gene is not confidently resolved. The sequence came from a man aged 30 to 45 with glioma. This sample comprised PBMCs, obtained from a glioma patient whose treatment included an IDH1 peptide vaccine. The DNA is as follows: TGTGCCAGCAGCTTTAGCACCCCGTCGAACACCGGGGAGCTGTTTTTT. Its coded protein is CASSFSTPSNTGELFF.